One and the same sample provided the 26 T cell receptor beta chains below, sequenced in a study of Ad26.COV2.S vaccination and SARS-CoV-2 variants. This sample's treatment: around 19 received Ad26.COV2.S at low or high dose, single or two shots; several received placebo; per-sample allocation not given. Vaccine and placebo recipients were sampled on day 63 after the first injection. Produced via immunoSEQ multiplex PCR; TCRdb's table is partial and in-frame only. In the table there are 350,000 to 450,000 clones, around 87% of which are singletons. This sample comprised peripheral blood, obtained in a trial of Ad26.COV2.S vaccine versus placebo. The source is a person between 18 and 60 years old who received the Ad26.COV2.S COVID-19 vaccine or a placebo.

V gene TRBV10-3 combines with J gene TRBJ1-2; the D gene is possibly TRBD1 (5 bases). Trimming removed 7 bases at V and 4 bases at J, with 16 bases between. The CDR3 spans 14 residues. Germline lookup yields CDR1 ENHRY and CDR2 SYGVKD. The CDR3 DNA reads as TGTGCCATCATGCCCGACAGACCGATCTATGGCTACACCTTC. Amino acid sequence: CAIMPDRPIYGYTF.

The rearrangement uses TRBV30 and TRBJ2-2; D is undetermined. CDR1 is GTSNPN, CDR2 SVGIG, per germline (reference sequence). Trimming left V 1 base short and J 7 bases short, with 4 bases between. The CDR3 is 11 amino acids. CDR3 loop: CAWSGYGELFF. DNA for the CDR3: TGTGCCTGGAGTGGTTACGGGGAGCTGTTTTTT.

This rearrangement joins TRBV10-3 to TRBJ2-1; the D is unclear. CDR1 and CDR2 (germline): ENHRY, SYGVKD. CDR3 length equals 15 residues. The germline V and J ends were trimmed by 1 base and 6 bases, with 13 bases remaining between them. The CDR3 protein is CAISEFRPQSNEQFF. The CDR3 coding sequence is TGTGCCATCAGTGAGTTCCGGCCTCAAAGCAATGAGCAGTTCTTC.

This chain joins TRBV9 and TRBJ2-3, with D perhaps matching TRBD2 (5 bases). Trimming shortened V by 3 bases and J by 6 bases, and 14 bases separated the two germline ends. The CDR3 sequence is 14 residues long. Germline loops: CDR1 SGDLS, CDR2 YYNGEE. The CDR3 region has the DNA TGTGCCAGCAGCGGAGGCCCCTCGGGGGATACGCAGTATTTT. It yields the protein CASSGGPSGDTQYF.

V is TRBV7-9 and J is TRBJ2-2; D gene ambiguous. Germline V CDR1 and CDR2: SEHNR, FQNEAQ (reference sequence). The CDR3 contains 15 residues. Trimming took off 1 base at V and 1 base at J, with 7 bases between the two ends. Here the CDR3 reads CASSLERVNTGELFF. The CDR3 region has the DNA TGTGCCAGCAGCTTAGAAAGGGTGAACACCGGGGAGCTGTTTTTT. The full variable domain, completed using reference TRBV7-9 and TRBJ2-2, is DTGVSQNPRHKITKRGQNVTFRCDPISEHNRLYWYRQTLGQGPEFLTYFQNEAQLEKSRLLSDRFSAERPKGSFSTLEIQRTEQGDSAMYLCASSLERVNTGELFFGEGSRLTVL.

The V and J genes are TRBV6-5 and TRBJ2-2, with TRBD1 matching over 9 bases. With V trimmed by 8 bases and J by 7 bases, 2 bases remained unmatched. Germline V CDR1 and CDR2: MNHEY, SVGAGI. The length of the CDR3 is 12 residues. The CDR3 DNA reads TGTGCCAGCCGACAGGGGGTCGGGGAGCTGTTTTTT. Protein sequence: CASRQGVGELFF.

V and J are TRBV4-2 and TRBJ2-6; the D gene is possibly TRBD1 (5 bases). The CDR3 is 18 amino acids. Trimming removed 3 bases from V and 0 bases from J, with 15 bases in between. Per the germline V gene, CDR1 is LGHNA and CDR2 is YNFKEQ. CDR3 protein: CASSQAKGPNSGANVLTF. The CDR3 DNA sequence: TGTGCCAGCAGCCAGGCCAAGGGGCCTAACTCTGGGGCCAACGTCCTGACTTTC.

This clone is a singleton in its sample. The rearrangement links TRBV19 to TRBJ2-7; D remains ambiguous. Between the trimmed V and J ends, which lost 5 bases and 0 bases, there was a span of 5 bases. CDR3 size: 12 residues. CDR1 is LNHDA, CDR2 SQIVND, per germline (reference sequence). CDR3 sequence: CASSSPSYEQYF. Written as DNA, the CDR3 is TGTGCCAGTAGTTCCCCCTCCTACGAGCAGTACTTC.

The CDR3 is CASSQEPQGEYYGYTF. Written as DNA, the CDR3 is TGTGCCAGCAGCCAAGAGCCCCAGGGGGAGTACTATGGCTACACCTTC. This chain joins TRBV4-2 and TRBJ1-2, with 7 bases identical to TRBD1. Germline trimming cut 0 bases from V and 3 bases from J; bases unmatched to any gene: 7. The germline gives CDR1 LGHNA, CDR2 YNFKEQ. This CDR3 spans 16 amino acids.

This clone has only a few counts. CDR3 coding DNA: TGTGCCAGTAGTGCACAGGGATCTGGGCCCCAGCATTTT. Translated: CASSAQGSGPQHF. The genes are TRBV19 and TRBJ1-5; TRBD1 is a possible D gene (6 bases). The germline V gene has CDR1 LNHDA and CDR2 SQIVND (reference sequence). CDR3 length: 13 residues. Trimming stripped 5 bases from V and 9 bases from J, with 14 bases between.

The chain uses TRBV24-1 and TRBJ1-4; D gene unclear. The CDR3 spans 16 residues. V was trimmed by 2 bases and J by 0 bases, leaving 9 bases between them. The germline CDR1 and CDR2 sequences are KGHDR and SFDVKD. As DNA, the CDR3 is TGTGCCACCAGTGATTCACCGCCTGCAACTAATGAAAAACTGTTTTTT. Translation: CATSDSPPATNEKLFF.

The chain combines TRBV10-3 with TRBJ1-5, with TRBD1 identical over 7 bases. The CDR3 consists of 14 residues. Per germline, CDR1 ENHRY and CDR2 SYGVKD. Losses at the gene ends were 6 bases for V and 0 bases for J; bases not matched to a gene: 2. The CDR3 sequence is CAISGQASNQPQHF. Here the CDR3 DNA reads TGTGCCATCAGCGGACAGGCTAGCAATCAGCCCCAGCATTTT.

The chain couples TRBV7-3 to TRBJ2-2, with 10 bases lining up with TRBD1. Germline V gene data show CDR1 as SGHTA and CDR2 as FQGTGA. CDR3 length: 16 amino acids. V gave up 5 bases and J gave up 4 bases; unmatched junction bases: 7. CDR3: CASSPPGQGSTGELFF. CDR3 sequence (DNA): TGTGCCAGCAGCCCTCCGGGACAGGGGTCCACCGGGGAGCTGTTTTTT.

The chain links TRBV6-5 to TRBJ1-3; D is unclear. CDR1 is MNHEY and CDR2 is SVGAGI in the germline V gene. This CDR3 is 15 amino acids long. Trimming shortened V by 5 bases and J by 0 bases, and 11 bases separated the two germline ends. This CDR3 is CASSPGRFSGNTIYF. CDR3 coding DNA: TGTGCCAGCAGTCCAGGACGGTTCTCTGGAAACACCATATATTTT.

The chain couples TRBV7-9 to TRBJ2-1, with 7 bases lining up with TRBD1. V shed 0 bases and J 5 bases; nucleotides not matched to a gene: 4. Germline-derived CDR1 and CDR2 are SEHNR and FQNEAQ (reference sequence). The CDR3 sequence is 15 residues long. Here the CDR3 reads CASSLAGTVDNEQFF. In nucleotides, the CDR3 is TGTGCCAGCAGCTTAGCCGGGACAGTTGACAATGAGCAGTTCTTC.

The chain employs TRBV2 and TRBJ1-6; 12 bases map to TRBD1. Per the germline V gene, CDR1 is SNHLY and CDR2 is FYNNEI. J lost 8 bases, V lost 4 bases, and 9 bases had no gene match. This CDR3 is 17 amino acids long. The CDR3 DNA reads as TGTGCCAGCAGTGTCTTGGGGACAGGGGGCGAGGATTCACCCCTCCACTTT. It translates to CASSVLGTGGEDSPLHF.

The V gene is TRBV6-2 or TRBV6-3, the J gene TRBJ1-2; tentative D call: TRBD1 (5 bases). Germline CDR1 MNHEY, CDR2 SVGEGT. The CDR3 runs to 14 residues. Trimming shortened V by 2 bases and J by 8 bases, and 15 bases separated the two germline ends. The CDR3 reads CASSYRTTRNGYTF. CDR3 in DNA: TGTGCCAGCAGTTACCGGACAACGAGGAACGGCTACACCTTC.

The chain is built from TRBV7-9 and TRBJ1-1, with TRBD1 as a possible D gene (5 bases). CDR3 size: 13 residues. Germline lookup yields CDR1 SEHNR and CDR2 FQNEAQ (reference sequence). Trimming pared 9 bases from V and 6 bases from J, leaving 17 bases between. The CDR3 bases are TGTGCCAGTCTAAGCGGGGGGTACGCTGAAGCTTTCTTT. It specifies CASLSGGYAEAFF. The full variable domain, its missing parts supplied by reference TRBV7-9 and TRBJ1-1, is DTGVSQNPRHKITKRGQNVTFRCDPISEHNRLYWYRQTLGQGPEFLTYFQNEAQLEKSRLLSDRFSAERPKGSFSTLEIQRTEQGDSAMYLCASLSGGYAEAFFGQGTRLTVV.

The gene calls are TRBV18 and TRBJ2-1; 7 bases match TRBD1. Germline assignment: CDR1 KGHSH and CDR2 LQKENI. The CDR3 is made up of 16 amino acids. Unmatched junction bases numbered 6, after V lost 1 base and J lost 3 bases. This CDR3 is CASSPLGQEVYNEQFF. As DNA, the CDR3 is TGTGCCAGCTCACCACTAGGACAGGAGGTCTACAATGAGCAGTTCTTC. Drawing the rest from reference TRBV18 and TRBJ2-1, the complete variable domain is NAGVMQNPRHLVRRRGQEARLRCSPMKGHSHVYWYRQLPEEGLKFMVYLQKENIIDESGMPKERFSAEFPKEGPSILRIQQVVRGDSAAYFCASSPLGQEVYNEQFFGPGTRLTVL.

V usage is TRBV29-1 and J usage is TRBJ1-2; 10 positions agree with TRBD1. The V gene end was trimmed by 0 bases and the J gene end by 4 bases; junction bases not matched to a gene: 5. This CDR3 is 15 amino acids long. In germline, CDR1 is SQVTM, CDR2 ANQGSEA. The CDR3 reads CSVEDTRQGAYGYTF. The CDR3 DNA follows: TGCAGCGTTGAAGACACGCGACAGGGGGCCTATGGCTACACCTTC.

This rearrangement joins TRBV10-3 to TRBJ1-5, with D maybe TRBD1 (5 bases). The CDR3 spans 14 residues. Trimming pared 8 bases from V and 3 bases from J, leaving 14 bases between. Germline CDR1 ENHRY, CDR2 SYGVKD. CDR3 nucleotides: TGTGCCATCGGTACCGGGGCCCACAATCAGCCCCAGCATTTT. Residues: CAIGTGAHNQPQHF.

The chain links TRBV7-3 to TRBJ1-1, with 7 bases that match TRBD1. The V gene's germline CDR1 is SGHTA and CDR2 FQGTGA. V lost 5 bases and J lost 11; bases outside the gene matches: 11. The CDR3 contains 13 residues. The CDR3 here is CASSRSEGARAFF. In DNA form, the CDR3 reads TGTGCCAGCAGCCGGTCTGAGGGGGCTCGGGCTTTCTTT.

To note about this clone: Since a much larger clone is just one base distant, this may be a read error. The sample holds other DNA sequences that translate to the same CDR3. V usage is TRBV7-9 and J usage is TRBJ2-7; no firm D call. The CDR3 extends over 11 amino acids. V lost 3 bases and J lost 3, with 3 bases in between. CDR1 is SEHNR and CDR2 is FQNEAQ in the germline V gene (reference sequence). The CDR3 nucleotides read TGTGCCAGCAGCTTTGACTACGAGCAGTACTTC. As protein: CASSFDYEQYF.

The V call is TRBV7-3, the J call TRBJ2-1, with 7 bases lining up with TRBD1. The germline CDR1 and CDR2 sequences are SGHTA and FQGTGA. Unmatched junction bases numbered 7, after V lost 5 bases and J lost 3 bases. This CDR3 contains 15 residues. The CDR3 is CASSPDDRVYNEQFF. CDR3 sequence (DNA): TGTGCCAGCAGCCCAGACGACAGGGTCTACAATGAGCAGTTCTTC.

V is TRBV11-2 and J is TRBJ1-6; no definite D call. In germline, CDR1 is SGHAT, CDR2 FQNNGV. Between the trimmed V and J ends, which lost 1 base and 7 bases, there was a span of 14 bases. The CDR3 spans 16 residues. CDR3 nucleotide sequence: TGTGCCAGCAGCTTAGTAGACAAGTTTAGCAATTCACCCCTCCACTTT. This translates into CASSLVDKFSNSPLHF.

This clone was seen once. V gene TRBV6-5 combines with J gene TRBJ1-2; tentative D call: TRBD1 (5 bases). CDR3 length equals 14 residues. Germline values: CDR1 MNHEY, CDR2 SVGAGI. The ends were cut back, 6 bases at V and 5 bases at J, with 16 bases in the middle. CDR3 loop: CASSQSRDVYGYTF. The DNA of the CDR3 is TGTGCCAGCAGCCAGTCCCGGGACGTTTATGGCTACACCTTC.